This record concerns one TCR beta chain sequence. Its antigen remains unidentified. Sequence at one end of the junction differs from germline and may be a read error. The diagnosis was founded upon clinical symptoms, serum thyroxine, TRAb, thyroid ultrasound and orbital computed tomography. For repertoire sequencing, the TCR beta CDR3 regions were amplified from RNA transcripts. First-round RT-PCR used HTBI primers; second-round multiplex PCR followed. TCRdb independently ran MiXCR on the multiplex PCR reads; one entry per CDR3 protein. The sample includes about 1.2 million distinct CDR3 sequences, 36% of them seen just once. The source of the sample is a study of Graves' ophthalmopathy and Graves' hyperthyroidism. Study summary: Stable hyperthyroid donors showed no ophthalmopathy during 18 months follow-up. General observations from the study: Progression of ophthalmopathy was predicted by the model with 70% to 71% sensitivity and just under 75% specificity. Blood was where most expanded thyroid clonotypes above 0.001 frequency also turned up.

This TCR was recovered from an adult man with Graves' hyperthyroidism. The material sequenced was peripheral blood or thyroid tissue (not recorded which).

The CDR3 bases are TGTGCCGCCAGCAGCCCGCTCCCGGGACAGGGAAGTCAGCCCCAGCATTTT. Its protein is CAASSPLPGQGSQPQHF. The chain links TRBV15 to TRBJ1-5, with 9 nucleotides matching TRBD1. This CDR3 comprises 17 residues. Germline V gives CDR1 LNHNV, CDR2 YYDKDF (reference sequence).